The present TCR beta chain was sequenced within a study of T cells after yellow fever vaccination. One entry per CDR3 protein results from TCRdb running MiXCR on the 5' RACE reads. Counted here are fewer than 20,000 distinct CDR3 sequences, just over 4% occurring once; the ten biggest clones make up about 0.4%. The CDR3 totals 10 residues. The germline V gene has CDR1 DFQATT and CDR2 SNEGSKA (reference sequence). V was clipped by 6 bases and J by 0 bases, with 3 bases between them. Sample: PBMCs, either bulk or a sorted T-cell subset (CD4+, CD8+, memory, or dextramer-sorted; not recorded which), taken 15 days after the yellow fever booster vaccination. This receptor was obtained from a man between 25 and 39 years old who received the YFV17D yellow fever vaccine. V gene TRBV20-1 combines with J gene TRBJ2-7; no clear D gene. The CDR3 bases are TGCAGTGCGGGCTCCTACGAGCAGTACTTC. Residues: CSAGSYEQYF.